This record covers a single T cell receptor (beta chain). Its antigen is currently unknown. The sample comes from a study of shared clonotypes between healthy human individuals. The method was immunoSEQ multiplex PCR; TCRdb's version includes in-frame clones alone and lacks a portion of them. The data contain about 990,000 clones, roughly 74% of them singletons. Study-wide points: Sequencing depth was predicted to influence how clonotypes are shared among donors.

The length of the CDR3 is 15 residues. With V trimmed by 4 bases and J by 4 bases, 8 bases remained unmatched. Germline lookup yields CDR1 MDHEN and CDR2 SYDVKM. This clonotype originated in a man younger than 35 in good health. Some clones in this sample may be carry-over from other donors' samples. The rearrangement joins TRBV28 to TRBJ1-2; 8 nucleotides line up with TRBD1. Sequenced sample: memory CD4+ T cells from PBMCs. As to subset: CD45RA-negative fraction. The CDR3 bases are TGTGCCAGCAGTTCGCGGGACAGGACCTCCTATGGCTACACCTTC. It encodes CASSSRDRTSYGYTF.